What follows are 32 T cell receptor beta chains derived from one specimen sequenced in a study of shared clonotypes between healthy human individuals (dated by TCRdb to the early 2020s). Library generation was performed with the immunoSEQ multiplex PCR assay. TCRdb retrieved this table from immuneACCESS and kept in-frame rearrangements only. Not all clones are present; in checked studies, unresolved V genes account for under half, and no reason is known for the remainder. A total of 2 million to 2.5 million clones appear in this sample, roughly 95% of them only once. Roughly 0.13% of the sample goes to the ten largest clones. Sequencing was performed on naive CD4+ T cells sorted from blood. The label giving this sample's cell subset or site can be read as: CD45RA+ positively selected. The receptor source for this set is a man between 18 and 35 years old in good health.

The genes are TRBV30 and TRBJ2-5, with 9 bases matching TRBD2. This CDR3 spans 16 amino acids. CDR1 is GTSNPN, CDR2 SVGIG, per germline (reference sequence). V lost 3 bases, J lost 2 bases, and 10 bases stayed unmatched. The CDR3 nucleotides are TGTGCCTGGAGCATGGGTGGCGGGGGGGTTCAAGAGACCCAGTACTTC. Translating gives CAWSMGGGGVQETQYF.

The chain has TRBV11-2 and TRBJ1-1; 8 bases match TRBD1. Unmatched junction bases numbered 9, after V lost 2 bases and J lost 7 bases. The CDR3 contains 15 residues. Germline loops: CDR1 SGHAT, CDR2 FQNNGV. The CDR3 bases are TGTGCCAGCAGCTTACGGCGGCAGGGGGCGGATGAAGCTTTCTTT. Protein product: CASSLRRQGADEAFF.

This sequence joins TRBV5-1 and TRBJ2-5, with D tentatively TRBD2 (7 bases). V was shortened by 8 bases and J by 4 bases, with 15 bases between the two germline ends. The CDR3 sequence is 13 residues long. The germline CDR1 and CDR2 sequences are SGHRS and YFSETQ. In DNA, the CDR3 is TGCGCCAGTGGGGAGGGGGATCGAGAGACCCAGTACTTC. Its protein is CASGEGDRETQYF.

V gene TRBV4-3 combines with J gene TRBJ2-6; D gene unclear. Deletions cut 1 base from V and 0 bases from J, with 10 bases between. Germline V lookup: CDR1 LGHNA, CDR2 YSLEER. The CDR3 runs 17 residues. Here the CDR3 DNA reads TGCGCCAGCAGCCAAGTCTGGCAGAGCTCTGGGGCCAACGTCCTGACTTTC. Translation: CASSQVWQSSGANVLTF.

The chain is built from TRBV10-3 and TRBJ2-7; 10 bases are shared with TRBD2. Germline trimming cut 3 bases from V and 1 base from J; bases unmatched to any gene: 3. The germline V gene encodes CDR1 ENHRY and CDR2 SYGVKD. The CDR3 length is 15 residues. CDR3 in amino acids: CAISDSGRQSYEQYF. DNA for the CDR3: TGTGCCATCAGTGATAGCGGGAGGCAGTCCTACGAGCAGTACTTC.

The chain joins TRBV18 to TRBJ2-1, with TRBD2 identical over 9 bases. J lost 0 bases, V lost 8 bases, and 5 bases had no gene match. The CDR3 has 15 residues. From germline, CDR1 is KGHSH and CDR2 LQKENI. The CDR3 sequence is CASRASGASYNEQFF. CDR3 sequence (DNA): TGTGCCAGCCGAGCTAGCGGGGCCTCCTACAATGAGCAGTTCTTC.

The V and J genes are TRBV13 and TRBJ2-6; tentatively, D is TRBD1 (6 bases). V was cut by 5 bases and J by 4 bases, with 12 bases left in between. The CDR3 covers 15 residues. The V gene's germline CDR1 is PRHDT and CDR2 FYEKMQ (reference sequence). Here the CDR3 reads CASSQTGPGANVLTF. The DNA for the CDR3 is TGTGCCAGCAGCCAAACAGGGCCCGGGGCCAACGTCCTGACTTTC.

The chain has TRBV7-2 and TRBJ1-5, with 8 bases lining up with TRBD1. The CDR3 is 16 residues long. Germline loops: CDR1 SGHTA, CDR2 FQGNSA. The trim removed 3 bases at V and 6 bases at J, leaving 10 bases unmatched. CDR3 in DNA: TGTGCCAGCAGCTTGCCGGGACAGGCACCCATTCAGCCCCAGCATTTT. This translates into CASSLPGQAPIQPQHF.

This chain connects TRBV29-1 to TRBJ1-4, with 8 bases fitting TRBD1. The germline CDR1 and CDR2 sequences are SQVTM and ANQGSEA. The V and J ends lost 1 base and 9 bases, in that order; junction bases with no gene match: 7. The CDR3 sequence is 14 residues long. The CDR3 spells CSVEAAPGGQKLFF. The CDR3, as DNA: TGCAGCGTTGAAGCCGCTCCAGGGGGCCAAAAACTGTTTTTT.

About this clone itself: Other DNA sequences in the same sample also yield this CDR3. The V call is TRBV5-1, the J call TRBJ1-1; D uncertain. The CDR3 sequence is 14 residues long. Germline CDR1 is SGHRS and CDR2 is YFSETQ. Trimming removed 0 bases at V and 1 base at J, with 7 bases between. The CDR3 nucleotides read TGCGCCAGCAGCTTGGGACAACCGAACACTGAAGCTTTCTTT. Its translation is CASSLGQPNTEAFF.

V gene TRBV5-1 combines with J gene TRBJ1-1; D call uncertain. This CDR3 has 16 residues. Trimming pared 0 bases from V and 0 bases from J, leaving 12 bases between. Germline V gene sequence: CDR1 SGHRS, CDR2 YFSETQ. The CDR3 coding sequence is TGCGCCAGCAGCTTGGAGATCGGCAGGTTGAACACTGAAGCTTTCTTT. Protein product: CASSLEIGRLNTEAFF. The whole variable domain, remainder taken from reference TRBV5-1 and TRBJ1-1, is KAGVTQTPRYLIKTRGQQVTLSCSPISGHRSVSWYQQTPGQGLQFLFEYFSETQRNKGNFPGRFSGRQFSNSRSEMNVSTLELGDSALYLCASSLEIGRLNTEAFFGQGTRLTVV.

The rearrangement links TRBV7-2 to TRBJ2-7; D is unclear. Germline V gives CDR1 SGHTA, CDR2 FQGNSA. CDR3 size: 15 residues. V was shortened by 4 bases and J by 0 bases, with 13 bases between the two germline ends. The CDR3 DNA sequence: TGTGCCAGCAGCTCCGGACCAAACTTCTCCTACGAGCAGTACTTC. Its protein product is CASSSGPNFSYEQYF. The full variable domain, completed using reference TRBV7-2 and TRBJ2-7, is GAGVSQSPSNKVTEKGKDVELRCDPISGHTALYWYRQSLGQGLEFLIYFQGNSAPDKSGLPSDRFSAERTGGSVSTLTIQRTQQEDSAVYLCASSSGPNFSYEQYFGPGTRLTVT.

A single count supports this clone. Here the CDR3 reads CASSPGDREGDQPQHF. The CDR3 nucleotides read TGCGCCAGCAGCCCCGGGGACAGGGAGGGAGATCAGCCCCAGCATTTT. The chain carries TRBV5-1 and TRBJ1-5; TRBD1 matches 9 bases. The CDR3 length is 16 residues. V was pared by 4 bases and J by 5 bases, with 10 bases of the junction left unmatched. Germline values: CDR1 SGHRS, CDR2 YFSETQ.

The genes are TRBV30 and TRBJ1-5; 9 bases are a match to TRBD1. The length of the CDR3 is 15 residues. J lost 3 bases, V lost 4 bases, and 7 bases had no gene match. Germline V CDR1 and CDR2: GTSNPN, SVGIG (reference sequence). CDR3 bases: TGTGCCTGGACTAAAGGACAGGGGAACAATCAGCCCCAGCATTTT. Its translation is CAWTKGQGNNQPQHF.

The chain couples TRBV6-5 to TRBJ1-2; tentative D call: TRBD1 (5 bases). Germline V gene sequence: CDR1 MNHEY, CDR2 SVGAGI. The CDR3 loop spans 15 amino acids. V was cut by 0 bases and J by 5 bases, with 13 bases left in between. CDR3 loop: CASSYSTRARYGYTF. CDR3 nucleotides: TGTGCCAGCAGTTACTCGACCAGGGCTCGGTATGGCTACACCTTC.

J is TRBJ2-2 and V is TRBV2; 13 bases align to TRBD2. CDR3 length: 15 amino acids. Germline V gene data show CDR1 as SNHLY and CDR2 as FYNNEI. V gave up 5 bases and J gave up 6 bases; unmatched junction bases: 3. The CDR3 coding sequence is TGTGCCAGCAGTCGACTAGCGGGGGGTGCCGGGGAGCTGTTTTTT. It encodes CASSRLAGGAGELFF.

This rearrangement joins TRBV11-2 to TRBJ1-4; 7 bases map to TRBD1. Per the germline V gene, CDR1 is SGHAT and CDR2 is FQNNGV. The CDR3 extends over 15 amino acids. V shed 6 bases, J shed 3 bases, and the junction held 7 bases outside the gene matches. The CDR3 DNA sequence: TGTGCCAGCAGTCAGCAGGGGGGCCCTAATGAAAAACTGTTTTTT. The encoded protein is CASSQQGGPNEKLFF. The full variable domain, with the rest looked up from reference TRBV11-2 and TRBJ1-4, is EAGVAQSPRYKIIEKRQSVAFWCNPISGHATLYWYQQILGQGPKLLIQFQNNGVVDDSQLPKDRFSAERLKGVDSTLKIQPAKLEDSAVYLCASSQQGGPNEKLFFGSGTQLSVL.

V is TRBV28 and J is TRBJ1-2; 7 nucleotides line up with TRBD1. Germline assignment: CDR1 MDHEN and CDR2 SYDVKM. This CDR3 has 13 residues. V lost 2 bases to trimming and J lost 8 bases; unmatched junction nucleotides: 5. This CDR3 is CASSLERGRGYTF. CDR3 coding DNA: TGTGCCAGCAGTTTAGAGAGGGGGCGAGGCTACACCTTC.

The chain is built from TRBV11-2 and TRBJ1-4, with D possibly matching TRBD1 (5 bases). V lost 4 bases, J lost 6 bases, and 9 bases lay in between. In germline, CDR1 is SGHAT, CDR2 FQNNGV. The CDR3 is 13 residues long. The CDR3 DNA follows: TGTGCCAGCAGCTCGGGACCCTATGAAAAACTGTTTTTT. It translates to CASSSGPYEKLFF.

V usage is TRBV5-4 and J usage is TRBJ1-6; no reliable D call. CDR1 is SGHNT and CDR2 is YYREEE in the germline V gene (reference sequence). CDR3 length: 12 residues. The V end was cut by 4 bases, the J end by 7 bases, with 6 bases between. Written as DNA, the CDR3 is TGTGCCAGCAGCCAAGGAAATTCACCCCTCCACTTT. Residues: CASSQGNSPLHF.

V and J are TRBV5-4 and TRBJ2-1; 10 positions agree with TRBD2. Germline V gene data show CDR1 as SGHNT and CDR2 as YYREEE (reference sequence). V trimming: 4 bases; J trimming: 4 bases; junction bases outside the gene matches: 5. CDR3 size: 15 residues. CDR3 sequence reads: CASSKWTSGYNEQFF. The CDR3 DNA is TGTGCCAGCAGCAAATGGACTAGCGGATACAATGAGCAGTTCTTC.

The chain's CDR3 is CASSDPSLGNTIYF. DNA for the CDR3: TGCGCCAGCAGTGACCCCAGCCTTGGAAACACCATATATTTT. The chain carries TRBV10-1 and TRBJ1-3; D uncertain. V dropped 3 bases and J dropped 3 bases, with 9 bases sitting between them. Looked up from germline, CDR1 is WNHNN and CDR2 is SYGVQD (reference sequence). The CDR3 runs to 14 residues.

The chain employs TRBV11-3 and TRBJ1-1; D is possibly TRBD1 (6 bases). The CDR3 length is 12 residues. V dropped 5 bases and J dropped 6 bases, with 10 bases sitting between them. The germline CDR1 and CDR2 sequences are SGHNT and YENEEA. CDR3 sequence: CASSDQGSEAFF. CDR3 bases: TGTGCCAGCAGCGACCAGGGGTCTGAAGCTTTCTTT.

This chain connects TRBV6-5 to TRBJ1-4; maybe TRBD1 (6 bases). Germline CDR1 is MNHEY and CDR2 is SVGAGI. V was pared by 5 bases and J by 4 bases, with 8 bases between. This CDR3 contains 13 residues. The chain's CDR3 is CASSKGHNEKLFF. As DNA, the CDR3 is TGTGCCAGCAGTAAGGGACATAATGAAAAACTGTTTTTT.

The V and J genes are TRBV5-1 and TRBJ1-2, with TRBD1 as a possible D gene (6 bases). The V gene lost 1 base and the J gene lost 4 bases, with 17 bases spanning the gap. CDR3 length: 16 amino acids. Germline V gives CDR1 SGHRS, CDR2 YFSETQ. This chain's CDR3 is CASSLSVVGGTYGYTF. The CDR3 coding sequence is TGCGCCAGCAGCTTGAGCGTCGTAGGGGGTACCTATGGCTACACCTTC.

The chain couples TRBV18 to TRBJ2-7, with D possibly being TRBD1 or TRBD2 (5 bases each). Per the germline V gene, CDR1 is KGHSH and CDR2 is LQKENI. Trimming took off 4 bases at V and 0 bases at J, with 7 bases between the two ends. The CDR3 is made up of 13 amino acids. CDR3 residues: CASSRDASYEQYF. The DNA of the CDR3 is TGTGCCAGCTCACGGGACGCCTCCTACGAGCAGTACTTC.

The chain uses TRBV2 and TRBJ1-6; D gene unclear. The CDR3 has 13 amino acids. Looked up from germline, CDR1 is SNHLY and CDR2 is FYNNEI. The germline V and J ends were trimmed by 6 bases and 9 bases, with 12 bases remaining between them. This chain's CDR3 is CASSLGFSSPLHF. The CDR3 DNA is TGTGCCAGCAGCCTGGGCTTCAGTTCACCCCTCCACTTT.

In DNA, the CDR3 is TGTGCCTGGAGTGGACGGACGGTTGTCTATGGCTACACCTTC. Its translation is CAWSGRTVVYGYTF. The V and J genes are TRBV30 and TRBJ1-2; D is uncertain. Germline CDR1 is GTSNPN and CDR2 is SVGIG (reference sequence). The CDR3 extends over 14 amino acids. Trimming shortened V by 1 base and J by 4 bases, and 13 bases separated the two germline ends.

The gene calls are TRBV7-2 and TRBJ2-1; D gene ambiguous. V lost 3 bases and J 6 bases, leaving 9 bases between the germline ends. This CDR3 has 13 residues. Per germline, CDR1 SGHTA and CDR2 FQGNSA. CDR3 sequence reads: CASSFNLINEQFF. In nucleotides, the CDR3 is TGTGCCAGCAGCTTTAACTTGATCAATGAGCAGTTCTTC. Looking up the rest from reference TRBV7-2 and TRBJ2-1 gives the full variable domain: GAGVSQSPSNKVTEKGKDVELRCDPISGHTALYWYRQSLGQGLEFLIYFQGNSAPDKSGLPSDRFSAERTGGSVSTLTIQRTQQEDSAVYLCASSFNLINEQFFGPGTRLTVL.

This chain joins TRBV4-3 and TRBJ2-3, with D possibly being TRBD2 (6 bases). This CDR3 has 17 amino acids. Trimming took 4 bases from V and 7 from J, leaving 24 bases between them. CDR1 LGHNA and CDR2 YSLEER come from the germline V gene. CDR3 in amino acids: CASSRSTGTGDSYTQYF. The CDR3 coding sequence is TGCGCCAGCAGCCGGAGCACCGGGACTGGGGACTCGTATACGCAGTATTTT.

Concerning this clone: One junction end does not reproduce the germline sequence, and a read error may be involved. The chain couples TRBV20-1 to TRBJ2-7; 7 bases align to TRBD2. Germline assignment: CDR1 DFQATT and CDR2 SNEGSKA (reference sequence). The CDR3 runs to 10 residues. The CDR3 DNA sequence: TGCAGTGCTAGAGGCGGGAGCATTGACTTC. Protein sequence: CSARGGSIDF.

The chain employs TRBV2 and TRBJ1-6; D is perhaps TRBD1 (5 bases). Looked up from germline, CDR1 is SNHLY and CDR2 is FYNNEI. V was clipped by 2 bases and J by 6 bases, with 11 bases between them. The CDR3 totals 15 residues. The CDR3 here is CASSEQQDTNSPLHF. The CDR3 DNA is TGTGCCAGCAGTGAACAACAGGACACTAATTCACCCCTCCACTTT.